This record concerns one T cell receptor beta chain sequence. Methods used by the authors: Reference gene primer amplification gave estimated nucleated cell counts. Using immunoSEQ multiplex PCR, the repertoire was profiled, and TCRdb retains in-frame clones only, with some absent. V and J calls and clone size follow that table, whereas D and trimming were derived from the DNA. The table has 81,000 or so clones, approximately 75% seen once. The entry originates in a study of blood T cell repertoires in COVID-19. For the study at large: Samples representing acute and convalescent COVID-19 were sourced from the United States, Italy and Spain. T cells, B-cell-depleted T cells, or PBMCs provided the cDNA or gDNA that served as material.

Germline-derived CDR1 and CDR2 are SEHNR and FQNEAQ (reference sequence). V was clipped by 0 bases and J by 8 bases, with 13 bases between them. The CDR3 length is 14 residues. Sequencing was carried out using peripheral blood. The chain carries TRBV7-9 and TRBJ1-2; D is ambiguous. The sequence was obtained from a human donor in a cohort sampled during active COVID-19. The CDR3 reads CASSLATGSGGYTF. The CDR3 DNA reads as TGTGCCAGCAGCTTAGCGACGGGCTCGGGGGGCTACACCTTC.